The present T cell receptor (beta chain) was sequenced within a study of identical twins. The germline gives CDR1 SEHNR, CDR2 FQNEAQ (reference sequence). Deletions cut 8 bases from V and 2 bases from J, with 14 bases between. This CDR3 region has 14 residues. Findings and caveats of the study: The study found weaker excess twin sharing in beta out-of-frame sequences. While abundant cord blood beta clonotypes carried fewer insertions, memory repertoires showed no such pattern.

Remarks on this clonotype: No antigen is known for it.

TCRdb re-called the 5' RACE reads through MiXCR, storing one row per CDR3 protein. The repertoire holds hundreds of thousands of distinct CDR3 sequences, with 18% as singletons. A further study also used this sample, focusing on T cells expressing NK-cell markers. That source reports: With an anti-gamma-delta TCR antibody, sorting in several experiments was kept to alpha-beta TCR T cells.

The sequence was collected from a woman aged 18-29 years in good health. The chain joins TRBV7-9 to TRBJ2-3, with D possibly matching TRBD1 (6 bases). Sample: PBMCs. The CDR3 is CASGTSASTDTQYF. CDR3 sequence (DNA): TGTGCCAGCGGGACATCGGCCTCCACAGATACGCAGTATTTT. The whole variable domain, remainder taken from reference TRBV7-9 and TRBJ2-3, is DTGVSQNPRHKITKRGQNVTFRCDPISEHNRLYWYRQTLGQGPEFLTYFQNEAQLEKSRLLSDRFSAERPKGSFSTLEIQRTEQGDSAMYLCASGTSASTDTQYFGPGTRLTVL.